This T cell receptor (beta chain) stems from a study of human T cells and chemical hapten exposure. Germline CDR1 KGHSH, CDR2 LQKENI. The CDR3 is 14 amino acids. TCRdb reprocessed the RACE reads via MiXCR and lists one record per CDR3 protein. Of fewer than 50,000 distinct CDR3 sequences in the sample, roughly 3.5% are singletons; the top ten hold about 6%. The time point was: healthy volunteer bleed at 6 weeks. Unfractionated whole blood served as the source for total RNA extraction. General study results and limits: Sensitizing with DPC caused no change in TCRs above 1 in 1000 frequency.

This clonotype has just one count. Its matching antigen is unknown. With a much larger clone just one base away, this may be a read error. The TCR sequence derives from a human donor in good health. Some clones in this sample may be carry-over from other donors' samples. Sequenced material: whole blood. This sequence joins TRBV18 and TRBJ2-3; D is undetermined. CDR3 in amino acids: CASSSPSGTDTQYF. The CDR3 coding sequence is TGTGCCAGCTCATCACCAAGCGGCACAGATACGCAGTATTTT. The full variable domain, with the rest looked up from reference TRBV18 and TRBJ2-3, is NAGVMQNPRHLVRRRGQEARLRCSPMKGHSHVYWYRQLPEEGLKFMVYLQKENIIDESGMPKERFSAEFPKEGPSILRIQQVVRGDSAAYFCASSSPSGTDTQYFGPGTRLTVL.